Following are 29 T cell receptor beta chains from one sample sequenced in a study of CD8 T cells in Susac syndrome. RNA amounts of 0.5 to 1 ug underwent reverse transcription with random hexamers. MiXCR, applied by TCRdb to the immunoSEQ multiplex PCR reads, yields one record per CDR3 protein. The sample consists of around 170,000 distinct CDR3 sequences, approximately 95% of them appearing once. The sample consisted of CD8+ T cells from PBMCs. Receptors were obtained from a human donor with Susac syndrome.

CDR3 protein: CASSLLSGLTSYNEQFF. The CDR3 region has the DNA TGCGCCAGCAGCTTGCTTAGCGGGCTTACTTCTTACAATGAGCAGTTCTTC. The chain employs TRBV5-1 and TRBJ2-1, with TRBD2 matching over 7 bases. V was pared by 1 base and J by 4 bases, with 11 bases of the junction left unmatched. CDR1 SGHRS and CDR2 YFSETQ come from the germline V gene. The CDR3 loop spans 17 amino acids.

The chain joins TRBV5-1 to TRBJ2-5; 11 nucleotides agree with TRBD1. Germline CDR1 reads SGHRS; CDR2 reads YFSETQ. Germline trimming cut 4 bases from V and 4 bases from J; bases unmatched to any gene: 9. There are 16 residues in the CDR3. Here the CDR3 DNA reads TGCGCCAGCAGCGAAACCGGGACAGGGGGAGGAGAGACCCAGTACTTC. Translating gives CASSETGTGGGETQYF.

The rearrangement uses TRBV27 and TRBJ2-1, with D perhaps TRBD1 (5 bases). The CDR3 length is 14 residues. Germline CDR1 and CDR2: MNHEY and SMNVEV (reference sequence). The V and J ends lost 1 base and 8 bases respectively, with 12 bases between them. CDR3 coding DNA: TGTGCCAGCAGTTTATGGCTAGACAGTGATGAGCAGTTCTTC. Translated: CASSLWLDSDEQFF.

Written as DNA, the CDR3 is TGTGCCAGCAGTGATTCGGGGGGCAATCAGCCCCAGCATTTT. Translating gives CASSDSGGNQPQHF. The genes are TRBV2 and TRBJ1-5, with a weak D call TRBD1 (5 bases). The germline V and J ends were trimmed by 3 bases and 2 bases, with 8 bases remaining between them. Germline V gene data show CDR1 as SNHLY and CDR2 as FYNNEI. The CDR3 extends over 14 amino acids.

The chain employs TRBV19 and TRBJ2-2; D gene unclear. V was cut by 6 bases and J by 4 bases, with 6 bases left in between. This CDR3 spans 12 amino acids. Germline lookup yields CDR1 LNHDA and CDR2 SQIVND (reference sequence). The CDR3 is CASRQITGELFF. CDR3 nucleotides: TGTGCCAGTAGGCAGATCACCGGGGAGCTGTTTTTT. Drawing the rest from reference TRBV19 and TRBJ2-2, the complete variable domain is DGGITQSPKYLFRKEGQNVTLSCEQNLNHDAMYWYRQDPGQGLRLIYYSQIVNDFQKGDIAEGYSVSREKKESFPLTVTSAQKNPTAFYLCASRQITGELFFGEGSRLTVL.

CDR3 bases: TGCAGTGCTAGACCCTTGGGGAGGGTGGACACCGGGGAGCTGTTTTTT. This codes for CSARPLGRVDTGELFF. This chain links TRBV20-1 with TRBJ2-2; TRBD2 matches at 7 bases. Losses at the gene ends were 2 bases for V and 3 bases for J; bases not matched to a gene: 9. CDR1 is DFQATT and CDR2 is SNEGSKA in the germline V gene (reference sequence). The length of the CDR3 is 16 residues.

CDR3 in amino acids: CASSVDGAAQYF. CDR3 DNA sequence: TGTGCCAGCAGCGTAGATGGGGCAGCGCAGTACTTC. This chain links TRBV9 with TRBJ2-7; possible D gene TRBD1, 5 bases. There are 12 residues in the CDR3. Germline-derived CDR1 and CDR2 are SGDLS and YYNGEE. V lost 0 bases and J 9 bases, leaving 10 bases between the germline ends.

This sequence joins TRBV11-2 and TRBJ2-4; possible D gene TRBD1, 5 bases. Germline-derived CDR1 and CDR2 are SGHAT and FQNNGV. V lost 0 bases to trimming and J lost 0 bases, with 15 bases between them. The CDR3 consists of 18 residues. CDR3 amino acids: CASSLEVRGTLAKNIQYF. The CDR3 nucleotides read TGTGCCAGCAGCTTAGAGGTTAGGGGAACTTTAGCCAAAAACATTCAGTACTTC.

This chain joins TRBV2 and TRBJ1-2, with D perhaps matching TRBD1 (5 bases). V lost 8 bases, J lost 6 bases, and 13 bases lay in between. The germline gives CDR1 SNHLY, CDR2 FYNNEI. The CDR3 sequence is 12 residues long. The CDR3 DNA is TGTGCCAGCGTCAGGGAAGCCCATGGCTACACCTTC. Translation: CASVREAHGYTF.

The chain has TRBV30 and TRBJ2-3; D is unresolved. The CDR3 length is 12 residues. The germline V gene has CDR1 GTSNPN and CDR2 SVGIG (reference sequence). Trimming removed 0 bases at V and 6 bases at J, with 7 bases between. The CDR3, as DNA: TGTGCCTGGAGTGTCCCCTGGGATACGCAGTATTTT. Its translation is CAWSVPWDTQYF.

V is TRBV11-2 and J is TRBJ2-7; D gene unclear. Trimming cost V 0 bases and J 0 bases, with 3 bases left between them. Per the germline V gene, CDR1 is SGHAT and CDR2 is FQNNGV. The CDR3 sequence is 13 residues long. The CDR3 region has the DNA TGTGCCAGCAGCTTAGAGGTCTCCTACGAGCAGTACTTC. Encoded protein: CASSLEVSYEQYF.

This chain uses TRBV4-1 with TRBJ1-1; D is perhaps TRBD1 (6 bases). Germline V gene data show CDR1 as MGHRA and CDR2 as YSYEKL. V dropped 2 bases and J dropped 4 bases, with 11 bases sitting between them. The CDR3 runs to 14 residues. The CDR3 region has the DNA TGCGCCAGCAGCCAACGGACAGACCTCACTGAAGCTTTCTTT. Translation gives CASSQRTDLTEAFF.

This chain connects TRBV3-1 to TRBJ2-1, with 10 bases matching TRBD2. Germline-derived CDR1 and CDR2 are LGHDT and YNNKEL (reference sequence). This CDR3 has 16 residues. V was pared by 4 bases and J by 7 bases, with 10 bases of the junction left unmatched. The CDR3 sequence is CASSLEREGLMNEQFF. In DNA form, the CDR3 reads TGTGCCAGCAGCCTTGAGCGGGAGGGCCTGATGAATGAGCAGTTCTTC.

V is TRBV4-2 and J is TRBJ2-2; D not certain. The ends were cut back, 1 base at V and 1 base at J, with 19 bases in the middle. Germline loops: CDR1 LGHNA, CDR2 YNFKEQ. The CDR3 has 19 amino acids. The CDR3 region is CASSQAVIGPEVNTGELFF. Here the CDR3 DNA reads TGTGCCAGCAGCCAAGCCGTTATAGGCCCTGAAGTGAACACCGGGGAGCTGTTTTTT.

This clonotype appeared a single time. The chain carries TRBV28 and TRBJ2-1; D is unclear. Germline assignment: CDR1 MDHEN and CDR2 SYDVKM. The germline V and J ends were trimmed by 2 bases and 4 bases, with 12 bases remaining between them. The CDR3 spans 15 residues. CDR3 DNA: TGTGCCAGCAGTTTAGGCCGCGAATTATACAATGAGCAGTTCTTC. Its translation: CASSLGRELYNEQFF.

The chain carries TRBV6-1 and TRBJ2-7; 7 positions match TRBD2. The CDR3 is 14 residues long. V lost 10 bases and J lost 2; bases outside the gene matches: 11. Germline CDR1 MNHNS, CDR2 SASEGT. The CDR3 spells CAIFREGPTYEQYF. As DNA, the CDR3 is TGTGCCATCTTCAGGGAGGGACCGACCTACGAGCAGTACTTC.

This clonotype showed up just once. The chain combines TRBV1 with TRBJ2-7. TRBV1 is a pseudogene segment. The CDR3 spans 11 residues. CDR3 loop: CTSSQLDEQYF. The DNA for the CDR3 is TGCACCAGCAGCCAGCTGGACGAGCAGTACTTC.

The gene calls are TRBV9 and TRBJ2-7; the match to TRBD1 covers 9 bases. CDR1 is SGDLS and CDR2 is YYNGEE in the germline V gene. The CDR3 has 14 amino acids. V trimming: 4 bases; J trimming: 3 bases; junction bases outside the gene matches: 5. CDR3 nucleotides: TGTGCCAGCAGCTTTACGACAGGGGGCTACGAGCAGTACTTC. Its protein product is CASSFTTGGYEQYF.

This clonotype was detected once. The chain is built from TRBV20-1 and TRBJ1-5, with D tentatively TRBD1 (6 bases). Germline V lookup: CDR1 DFQATT, CDR2 SNEGSKA (reference sequence). The CDR3 covers 16 residues. V was trimmed by 2 bases and J by 0 bases, leaving 14 bases between them. CDR3 bases: TGCAGTGCTAGAAAGAACAGGGTTTCTAGCAATCAGCCCCAGCATTTT. Amino acids: CSARKNRVSSNQPQHF.

V is TRBV2 and J is TRBJ1-1; TRBD1 might be the D (5 bases). V shed 5 bases and J shed 10 bases, with 14 bases lying between them. CDR3 length: 12 residues. In germline, CDR1 is SNHLY, CDR2 FYNNEI. The CDR3 DNA reads TGTGCCAGCAGTACCTGGGGGACCAGAGCTTTCTTT. Translating gives CASSTWGTRAFF.

This clonotype was seen a few times. This sequence joins TRBV6-5 and TRBJ2-7, with D possibly TRBD2 on 6 matching bases. The CDR3 consists of 13 residues. Trimming took 3 bases from V and 1 from J, leaving 7 bases between them. Germline V gene data show CDR1 as MNHEY and CDR2 as SVGAGI. The CDR3 loop reads CASSYRGSYEQYF. As DNA, the CDR3 is TGTGCCAGCAGTTATCGGGGGTCCTACGAGCAGTACTTC.

This clonotype was observed once. J is TRBJ1-1 and V is TRBV5-1, with a tentative D call TRBD1 (6 bases). Germline V CDR1 and CDR2: SGHRS, YFSETQ. The CDR3 covers 13 residues. Trimming removed 3 bases at V and 3 bases at J, with 9 bases between. The CDR3 spells CASSWAGDTEAFF. CDR3 DNA: TGCGCCAGCAGCTGGGCAGGGGACACTGAAGCTTTCTTT. Together with reference TRBV5-1 and TRBJ1-1, the CDR3 gives the full variable domain: KAGVTQTPRYLIKTRGQQVTLSCSPISGHRSVSWYQQTPGQGLQFLFEYFSETQRNKGNFPGRFSGRQFSNSRSEMNVSTLELGDSALYLCASSWAGDTEAFFGQGTRLTVV.

The chain recombines TRBV6-5 with TRBJ1-2, with no clear D. The CDR3 is 14 residues long. V dropped 2 bases and J dropped 6 bases, with 13 bases sitting between them. CDR1 is MNHEY and CDR2 is SVGAGI in the germline V gene. CDR3 protein: CASSYGVGRDGYTF. The CDR3 nucleotides are TGTGCCAGCAGTTACGGGGTAGGGAGGGATGGCTACACCTTC.

V gene TRBV20-1 combines with J gene TRBJ1-1; tentatively, D is TRBD1 (6 bases). The germline V and J ends were trimmed by 5 bases and 5 bases, with 18 bases remaining between them. CDR1 is DFQATT, CDR2 SNEGSKA, per germline (reference sequence). This CDR3 is built from 14 residues. The CDR3 spells CSAVLQGKGTEAFF. In DNA, the CDR3 is TGCAGTGCTGTTCTACAGGGTAAGGGGACTGAAGCTTTCTTT.

The rearrangement links TRBV4-1 to TRBJ1-5; tentatively, D is TRBD1 (5 bases). Deletions cut 0 bases from V and 7 bases from J, with 13 bases between. Germline-derived CDR1 and CDR2 are MGHRA and YSYEKL. The CDR3 runs 15 residues. CDR3 amino acids: CASSQDSGDLQPQHF. CDR3 nucleotide sequence: TGCGCCAGCAGCCAAGATTCGGGGGATTTGCAGCCCCAGCATTTT.

V and J are TRBV12-3 or TRBV12-4 and TRBJ2-3, with 10 bases that match TRBD2. CDR3 size: 18 residues. The ends lost 2 bases at V and 2 bases at J; junction bases unmatched: 10. CDR3: CASSLNWLAGENTDTQYF. In nucleotides, the CDR3 is TGTGCCAGCAGTTTAAATTGGCTAGCGGGGGAAAACACAGATACGCAGTATTTT.

CDR3: CASSFWEGYTF. CDR3 nucleotide sequence: TGTGCCAGCAGTTTCTGGGAGGGCTACACCTTC. The chain recombines TRBV28 with TRBJ1-2; no reliable D call. V lost 3 bases, J lost 8 bases, and 7 bases lay in between. Germline V lookup: CDR1 MDHEN, CDR2 SYDVKM. The CDR3 has 11 residues.

This chain links TRBV5-1 with TRBJ1-1; 7 bases agree with TRBD1. CDR3 length: 13 amino acids. Germline-derived CDR1 and CDR2 are SGHRS and YFSETQ. V trimming: 4 bases; J trimming: 7 bases; junction bases outside the gene matches: 7. CDR3 loop: CASSGRQGGEAFF. The CDR3 DNA follows: TGCGCCAGCAGCGGGCGACAGGGCGGTGAAGCTTTCTTT. Drawing the rest from reference TRBV5-1 and TRBJ1-1, the complete variable domain is KAGVTQTPRYLIKTRGQQVTLSCSPISGHRSVSWYQQTPGQGLQFLFEYFSETQRNKGNFPGRFSGRQFSNSRSEMNVSTLELGDSALYLCASSGRQGGEAFFGQGTRLTVV.

The chain is built from TRBV7-2 and TRBJ1-1, with D possibly TRBD1 on 6 matching bases. The CDR3 has 14 residues. Per germline, CDR1 SGHTA and CDR2 FQGNSA. V gave up 6 bases and J gave up 4 bases, with 15 bases separating them. DNA of the CDR3: TGTGCCAGCAGTCTAGGGGGACGCGTCACTGAAGCTTTCTTT. It translates to CASSLGGRVTEAFF.